Below are 10 T cell receptor beta chains sequenced from a single sample in a study of metastatic and nonmetastatic thyroid tumors. Using MiXCR, TCRdb re-called clones from the PCR reads. The data show tens of thousands of clones, around half seen once. No patient had received any treatment before thyroid surgery. The sample taken for sequencing was tumor tissue. These receptors originate from a male donor with papillary thyroid cancer or a benign thyroid nodule (not recorded which). Some clones in this sample may be carry-over from other donors' samples.

This clone came up once. The V call is TRBV4-1, the J call TRBJ2-3; the match to TRBD2 covers 10 bases. This CDR3 region has 16 residues. The ends lost 4 bases at V and 5 bases at J; junction bases unmatched: 9. CDR1 and CDR2 from the germline V gene are MGHRA and YSYEKL. DNA of the CDR3: TGCGCCAGCAGCCCAGGGCCCCTAGCGGGAGAAGATACGCAGTATTTT. As protein: CASSPGPLAGEDTQYF.

This clone appeared once. The V gene is TRBV5-1, the J gene TRBJ2-1; D not resolved. Trimming pared 1 base from V and 5 bases from J, leaving 7 bases between. The CDR3 is 13 residues long. From germline, CDR1 is SGHRS and CDR2 YFSETQ. CDR3 loop: CASSLFFHNEQFF. CDR3 DNA: TGCGCCAGCAGCTTGTTTTTCCACAATGAGCAGTTCTTC.

This clone has a handful of counts. The genes are TRBV19 and TRBJ1-5; tentatively, D is TRBD1 (6 bases). This CDR3 comprises 14 residues. Trimming stripped 2 bases from V and 7 bases from J, with 12 bases between. Per the germline V gene, CDR1 is LNHDA and CDR2 is SQIVND (reference sequence). CDR3 DNA: TGTGCCAGTAGTATATACAGGGTCTGGCAGCCCCAGCATTTT. As protein: CASSIYRVWQPQHF. Complete variable domain (other parts from reference TRBV19 and TRBJ1-5): DGGITQSPKYLFRKEGQNVTLSCEQNLNHDAMYWYRQDPGQGLRLIYYSQIVNDFQKGDIAEGYSVSREKKESFPLTVTSAQKNPTAFYLCASSIYRVWQPQHFGDGTRLSIL.

The sample holds a few counts of this clone. This rearrangement joins TRBV20-1 to TRBJ2-7, with TRBD1 identical over 9 bases. Germline V gives CDR1 DFQATT, CDR2 SNEGSKA (reference sequence). The CDR3 runs 18 residues. J was trimmed by 3 bases and V by 6 bases; bases with no gene match: 21. The CDR3 sequence: CSAPSGGGTGTRYYEQYF. The DNA for the CDR3 is TGCAGTGCCCCGTCGGGCGGTGGGACAGGGACTCGCTACTACGAGCAGTACTTC.

The chain uses TRBV27 and TRBJ1-5; the D is unclear. The V gene lost 5 bases and the J gene lost 3 bases, with 20 bases spanning the gap. The CDR3 has 17 amino acids. The germline CDR1 and CDR2 sequences are MNHEY and SMNVEV (reference sequence). The CDR3 spells CASSNKTLRVDNQPQHF. The CDR3 DNA follows: TGTGCCAGCAGTAACAAGACCCTGAGGGTTGACAATCAGCCCCAGCATTTT.

This clone was found once. V is TRBV7-3 and J is TRBJ2-3, with D possibly matching TRBD2 (5 bases). This CDR3 has 13 residues. The V gene lost 5 bases and the J gene lost 3 bases, with 9 bases spanning the gap. The germline V gene has CDR1 SGHTA and CDR2 FQGTGA. CDR3 loop: CASSRGVTDTQYF. CDR3 DNA: TGTGCCAGCAGCCGGGGAGTGACAGATACGCAGTATTTT. Together with reference TRBV7-3 and TRBJ2-3, the CDR3 gives the full variable domain: GAGVSQTPSNKVTEKGKYVELRCDPISGHTALYWYRQSLGQGPEFLIYFQGTGAADDSGLPNDRFFAVRPEGSVSTLKIQRTERGDSAVYLCASSRGVTDTQYFGPGTRLTVL.

Comment on this clone: A junction end diverges from the germline sequence, so it may reflect a read error. The chain joins TRBV6-2 or TRBV6-3 to TRBJ2-7; 8 positions agree with TRBD2. Germline V gives CDR1 MNHEY, CDR2 SVGEGT. This CDR3 comprises 18 residues. DNA of the CDR3: TGTGCCAGCAGTTACACGGTCCTGTCCAGCGGGAGAACCTACGAGCAGCACTTC. Translation gives CASSYTVLSSGRTYEQHF.

This clone occurred a few times. This chain links TRBV28 with TRBJ2-2; 8 bases are a match to TRBD2. The V gene end was trimmed by 5 bases and the J gene end by 6 bases; junction bases not matched to a gene: 5. Germline V gene lookup returns CDR1 MDHEN and CDR2 SYDVKM. CDR3 length: 14 amino acids. The CDR3 DNA sequence: TGTGCCAGCAGTGCGACTAGCGCGGCCGGGGAGCTGTTTTTT. Its translation is CASSATSAAGELFF.

The gene calls are TRBV4-2 and TRBJ2-1; TRBD2 matches at 8 bases. CDR1 and CDR2 (germline): LGHNA, YNFKEQ. This CDR3 is built from 15 residues. After removal of 3 bases from V and 6 bases from J, the junction contained 7 bases not matched to a gene. CDR3 sequence reads: CASSQEAGDPNEQFF. The CDR3 region has the DNA TGTGCCAGCAGCCAGGAAGCGGGAGACCCCAATGAGCAGTTCTTC.

The V and J genes are TRBV19 and TRBJ1-5; no reliable D call. The V end was cut by 2 bases, the J end by 2 bases, with 16 bases between. The CDR3 has 17 residues. Germline V gene lookup returns CDR1 LNHDA and CDR2 SQIVND (reference sequence). CDR3 in amino acids: CASSILGLGSRNQPQHF. Here the CDR3 DNA reads TGTGCCAGTAGTATATTAGGCTTGGGAAGTCGCAATCAGCCCCAGCATTTT.